This T cell receptor beta chain was recovered during a study of CD8 T cells in ankylosing spondylitis. The CDR3 consists of 13 residues. Trimming left V 2 bases short and J 5 bases short, with 9 bases between. The germline V gene has CDR1 SGHTA and CDR2 FQGTGA. This clonotype was recorded many times. Its specificity is not known. Libraries of TCR beta came from quantitative 5'-RACE with molecular barcodes. TCRdb re-called the 5' RACE reads with MiXCR, one entry per CDR3 protein. This sample has roughly 100,000 distinct CDR3 sequences; roughly 8.7% occur once, and the top ten carry about 9.6%. Overall study results and limits: Reportedly, matched ankylosing spondylitis synovial fluid was significantly enriched for disease-linked clones. Disease-associated clonotypes exhibited CD8+ identity and were relatively infrequent in peripheral blood. In ankylosing spondylitis blood, a motif of several highly homologous TCR beta variants appeared characteristic.

This chain joins TRBV7-3 and TRBJ2-5; D is unclear. Sequences were obtained from blood, either unsorted or a sorted T cell fraction (not recorded which). The sequence was collected from a male donor with ankylosing spondylitis or in good health (not recorded which). CDR3 in DNA: TGTGCCAGCAGCTTATACCTCCAGGAGACCCAGTACTTC. Translated, it gives CASSLYLQETQYF.